The 29 T cell receptor beta chains listed next were all sequenced from one sample in a study of blood T cell repertoires in COVID-19. The method was immunoSEQ multiplex PCR; TCRdb's version includes in-frame clones alone and lacks a portion of them. Of some 400,000 clones in the sample, around 87% were seen once. The sequencing input was peripheral blood. These TCRs come from a woman aged 55-69 years with COVID-19, enrolled during active disease.

This clone has more than one count but fewer than ten. This chain joins TRBV28 and TRBJ1-4, with D uncertain. CDR1 MDHEN and CDR2 SYDVKM come from the germline V gene. This CDR3 is built from 13 residues. Trimming left V 5 bases short and J 8 bases short, with 12 bases between. The CDR3 DNA reads TGTGCCAGCAGTCGTCCGACGGGAGAAAAACTGTTTTTT. It yields the protein CASSRPTGEKLFF. Full variable domain (remainder filled in from reference TRBV28 and TRBJ1-4): DVKVTQSSRYLVKRTGEKVFLECVQDMDHENMFWYRQDPGLGLRLIYFSYDVKMKEKGDIPEGYSVSREKKERFSLILESASTNQTSMYLCASSRPTGEKLFFGSGTQLSVL.

The rearrangement joins TRBV30 to TRBJ1-4; no clear D. Trimming removed 3 bases at V and 0 bases at J, with 14 bases between. Looked up from germline, CDR1 is GTSNPN and CDR2 is SVGIG (reference sequence). This CDR3 region has 16 residues. CDR3 protein: CAWRGRRLSTNEKLFF. The DNA for the CDR3 is TGTGCCTGGAGAGGGCGGAGGCTCTCAACTAATGAAAAACTGTTTTTT.

J is TRBJ1-4 and V is TRBV12-5; perhaps TRBD1 as D (6 bases). Trimming cost V 11 bases and J 8 bases, with 27 bases left between them. The CDR3 totals 16 residues. Germline V gene lookup returns CDR1 LGHNT and CDR2 FRNRAP. This chain's CDR3 is CADQKPSGLGGEKLFF. CDR3 in DNA: TGTGCTGACCAAAAACCCTCCGGACTTGGGGGCGAAAAACTGTTTTTT.

V gene TRBV29-1 combines with J gene TRBJ1-2, with D uncertain. Trimming stripped 5 bases from V and 4 bases from J, with 14 bases between. The CDR3 extends over 13 amino acids. CDR1 is SQVTM and CDR2 is ANQGSEA in the germline V gene. The DNA of the CDR3 is TGCAGCGTTTACGACCCCGGCGGCTATGGCTACACCTTC. Translating it yields CSVYDPGGYGYTF.

Only a few counts were recorded for this clone. The rearrangement uses TRBV19 and TRBJ2-4; D is perhaps TRBD1 (6 bases). With 6 bases removed from V and 0 bases from J, the gap between germline ends came to 21 bases. Germline loops: CDR1 LNHDA, CDR2 SQIVND (reference sequence). This CDR3 region has 18 residues. In nucleotides, the CDR3 is TGTGCCAGTAGCCAACTGAACCGGGACATATTAGCCAAAAACATTCAGTACTTC. Protein sequence: CASSQLNRDILAKNIQYF.

The chain couples TRBV6-5 to TRBJ2-2; the D is unclear. Germline V gene data show CDR1 as MNHEY and CDR2 as SVGAGI. The CDR3 loop spans 14 amino acids. V shed 0 bases and J shed 5 bases, with 7 bases lying between them. Written as DNA, the CDR3 is TGTGCCAGCAGTTACTCATTTGTAACCGGGGAGCTGTTTTTT. It translates to CASSYSFVTGELFF.

The V gene is TRBV6-5, the J gene TRBJ2-7; D gene ambiguous. V shed 5 bases and J shed 4 bases, with 12 bases lying between them. The CDR3 is 13 residues long. Germline V gene data show CDR1 as MNHEY and CDR2 as SVGAGI. This CDR3 reads CASSPGQIYEQYF. The CDR3 DNA reads TGTGCCAGCAGTCCAGGTCAGATATACGAGCAGTACTTC.

This clone was counted between two and nine times. The chain recombines TRBV7-9 with TRBJ1-2; TRBD1 is a possible D gene (6 bases). Germline CDR1 is SEHNR and CDR2 is FQNEAQ (reference sequence). V gave up 5 bases and J gave up 5 bases, with 9 bases separating them. The CDR3 has 12 residues. The CDR3 region is CASSQQGYGYTF. CDR3 sequence (DNA): TGTGCCAGCAGCCAACAGGGATATGGCTACACCTTC.

This clone was seen once. Germline is not matched at one junction end, which may reflect a read error. The rearrangement links TRBV2 to TRBJ2-1, with D possibly being TRBD1 (6 bases). Germline CDR1 reads SNHLY; CDR2 reads FYNNEI. This CDR3 has 13 residues. The CDR3 is CAGSVIKQGEQFF. The CDR3 DNA reads as TGTGCCGGCAGTGTCATTAAACAGGGTGAGCAGTTCTTC.

The chain has TRBV5-1 and TRBJ2-1, with 10 bases identical to TRBD2. CDR3 size: 15 residues. V shed 0 bases and J 7 bases; nucleotides not matched to a gene: 4. Germline loops: CDR1 SGHRS, CDR2 YFSETQ. The CDR3 sequence: CASSLGSSGGNEQFF. The CDR3 DNA sequence: TGCGCCAGCAGCTTGGGGTCTAGCGGGGGAAATGAGCAGTTCTTC.

This clone appeared once. The chain has TRBV7-8 and TRBJ2-3; a possible D gene is TRBD2 (5 bases). Germline V gene lookup returns CDR1 SGHVS and CDR2 FQNEAQ. The CDR3 length is 14 residues. Trimming took off 5 bases at V and 3 bases at J, with 12 bases between the two ends. The CDR3 DNA reads as TGTGCCAGCAGCCGCTTTGAGGGAACAGATACGCAGTATTTT. Its translation is CASSRFEGTDTQYF.

V and J are TRBV19 and TRBJ2-2, with 7 bases matching TRBD2. Germline CDR1 LNHDA, CDR2 SQIVND (reference sequence). Trimming removed 7 bases from V and 1 base from J; junction bases left unmatched: 3. This CDR3 is built from 14 residues. The CDR3 sequence is CASNGGRNTGELFF. Written as DNA, the CDR3 is TGTGCCAGTAACGGGGGGAGGAACACCGGGGAGCTGTTTTTT.

Here the CDR3 reads CASSRLILGGFRRQGGHYGYTF. The CDR3 DNA sequence: TGTGCCAGCAGTCGACTAATCCTAGGAGGGTTCAGGCGGCAGGGGGGACACTATGGCTACACCTTC. J is TRBJ1-2 and V is TRBV28; 7 bases are a match to TRBD1. Germline CDR1 is MDHEN and CDR2 is SYDVKM. J gave up 3 bases and V 5 bases, and 30 bases lay outside the gene matches. CDR3 length: 22 amino acids.

In DNA, the CDR3 is TGTGCCAGTAGTTCGGCAGGGAAAGACAACGAGCAGTACTTC. It is translated as CASSSAGKDNEQYF. V is TRBV19 and J is TRBJ2-7; tentatively, D is TRBD1 (5 bases). The CDR3 contains 14 residues. Trimming pared 5 bases from V and 5 bases from J, leaving 16 bases between. The germline gives CDR1 LNHDA, CDR2 SQIVND (reference sequence).

V usage is TRBV6-1 and J usage is TRBJ2-1; no clear D gene. CDR3 length equals 17 residues. Germline V gives CDR1 MNHNS, CDR2 SASEGT. Trimming cost V 4 bases and J 8 bases, with 24 bases left between them. The CDR3 here is CASSGGPGSLNGDEQFF. CDR3 coding DNA: TGTGCCAGCAGTGGAGGCCCCGGGTCCCTTAACGGCGATGAGCAGTTCTTC.

The chain is built from TRBV5-1 and TRBJ2-4; the match to TRBD1 covers 9 bases. The germline V gene has CDR1 SGHRS and CDR2 YFSETQ. The CDR3 is 16 residues long. J was trimmed by 1 base and V by 4 bases; bases with no gene match: 6. CDR3 in DNA: TGCGCCAGCAGCCCGGGACAGGGTCTGGCCAAAAACATTCAGTACTTC. Its translation is CASSPGQGLAKNIQYF.

J is TRBJ2-7 and V is TRBV11-1, with D tentatively TRBD2 (5 bases). Trimming pared 3 bases from V and 2 bases from J, leaving 8 bases between. Germline V lookup: CDR1 SGHAT, CDR2 FQDESV (reference sequence). The CDR3 is made up of 13 amino acids. CDR3 coding DNA: TGTGCCAGCAGCTTCGGGAACCCCTACGAGCAGTACTTC. This gives the protein CASSFGNPYEQYF.

The CDR3 nucleotides read TGTGCCAGCAGGCCGGGACAGGCGAGCAATCAGCCCCAGCATTTT. It is translated as CASRPGQASNQPQHF. This chain uses TRBV6-5 with TRBJ1-5, with TRBD1 identical over 8 bases. V dropped 6 bases and J dropped 1; count of bases not matched to a gene: 5. CDR1 and CDR2 from the germline V gene are MNHEY and SVGAGI. The CDR3 contains 15 residues.

This chain joins TRBV7-8 and TRBJ2-7, with D possibly matching TRBD2 (5 bases). Per the germline V gene, CDR1 is SGHVS and CDR2 is FQNEAQ. V dropped 1 base and J dropped 5 bases, with 9 bases sitting between them. The CDR3 extends over 13 amino acids. The CDR3 nucleotides are TGTGCCAGCAGCTTAGGATCCGGGAACGAGCAGTACTTC. Translating it yields CASSLGSGNEQYF.

The V call is TRBV7-6, the J call TRBJ2-1, with 7 positions matching TRBD1. The V and J ends lost 6 bases and 0 bases, in that order; junction bases with no gene match: 5. CDR1 SGHVS and CDR2 FNYEAQ come from the germline V gene. The CDR3 consists of 15 residues. CDR3 amino acids: CASSLGQASYNEQFF. CDR3 in DNA: TGTGCCAGCAGTCTAGGACAGGCCTCCTACAATGAGCAGTTCTTC.

This chain links TRBV11-1 with TRBJ2-4, with a possible D match to TRBD2 (5 bases). CDR1 is SGHAT, CDR2 FQDESV, per germline (reference sequence). V gave up 5 bases and J gave up 0 bases, with 14 bases separating them. The CDR3 has 16 residues. As DNA, the CDR3 is TGTGCCAGCAGCCCATTGAGCGGAAAAGCCAAAAACATTCAGTACTTC. The encoded protein is CASSPLSGKAKNIQYF.

This clone was seen more than once but under ten times. The chain links TRBV6-5 to TRBJ2-3; D call uncertain. V lost 2 bases and J lost 2, with 8 bases in between. Germline CDR1 and CDR2: MNHEY and SVGAGI. The CDR3 has 14 amino acids. As DNA, the CDR3 is TGTGCCAGCAGTTACGATGCGTCCACAGATACGCAGTATTTT. The encoded protein is CASSYDASTDTQYF.

V and J are TRBV20-1 and TRBJ2-5; no firm D call. V was clipped by 5 bases and J by 2 bases, with 6 bases between them. This CDR3 has 11 amino acids. Per the germline V gene, CDR1 is DFQATT and CDR2 is SNEGSKA (reference sequence). The CDR3 coding sequence is TGCAGTGCTCAGAAACAAGAGACCCAGTACTTC. Protein sequence: CSAQKQETQYF.

The chain uses TRBV25-1 and TRBJ2-2, with 7 bases aligning to TRBD1. Germline V CDR1 and CDR2: MGHDK, SYGVNS. With V trimmed by 3 bases and J by 7 bases, 5 bases remained unmatched. The CDR3 has 14 amino acids. CDR3 sequence: CASSDPRGHGELFF. The DNA of the CDR3 is TGTGCCAGCAGTGATCCGAGGGGGCACGGGGAGCTGTTTTTT.

This clone was detected many times. This chain links TRBV6-1 with TRBJ1-5; D gene ambiguous. CDR1 is MNHNS, CDR2 SASEGT, per germline. Trimming removed 0 bases at V and 9 bases at J, with 9 bases between. The CDR3 covers 13 residues. CDR3 residues: CASSEAPGGPQHF. The CDR3 DNA reads TGTGCCAGCAGTGAAGCTCCTGGAGGGCCCCAGCATTTT.

This chain links TRBV14 with TRBJ2-7; TRBD1 matches at 7 bases. With V trimmed by 1 base and J by 4 bases, 7 bases remained unmatched. This CDR3 is 15 amino acids long. Germline V gene data show CDR1 as SGHDN and CDR2 as FVKESK. CDR3 protein: CASSQGTRGYYEQYF. The CDR3 nucleotides read TGTGCCAGCAGCCAAGGGACCAGGGGGTATTACGAGCAGTACTTC.

V is TRBV2 and J is TRBJ1-5; 8 nucleotides match TRBD1. The V gene's germline CDR1 is SNHLY and CDR2 FYNNEI. J was trimmed by 5 bases and V by 8 bases; bases with no gene match: 11. CDR3 size: 15 residues. The chain's CDR3 is CASSTDRAGDQPQHF. CDR3 DNA: TGTGCCAGCTCAACGGACAGGGCAGGGGATCAGCCCCAGCATTTT. The complete variable domain, with remaining parts taken from reference TRBV2 and TRBJ1-5, reads EPEVTQTPSHQVTQMGQEVILRCVPISNHLYFYWYRQILGQKVEFLVSFYNNEISEKSEIFDDQFSVERPDGSNFTLKIRSTKLEDSAMYFCASSTDRAGDQPQHFGDGTRLSIL.

The chain is built from TRBV6-5 and TRBJ1-2; unclear D gene. The CDR3 loop spans 15 amino acids. Trimming took off 6 bases at V and 7 bases at J, with 21 bases between the two ends. Germline CDR1 reads MNHEY; CDR2 reads SVGAGI. For the CDR3, the DNA is TGTGCCAGCAGGCCGTCCCGCGGGCGATCGTCTGGCTACACCTTC. The encoded protein is CASRPSRGRSSGYTF.

The chain is built from TRBV24-1 and TRBJ1-2; 8 bases are a match to TRBD1. The V gene end was trimmed by 3 bases and the J gene end by 6 bases; junction bases not matched to a gene: 8. CDR1 KGHDR and CDR2 SFDVKD come from the germline V gene. The CDR3 contains 15 residues. The CDR3 region is CATSDTRTGSNGYTF. For the CDR3, the DNA is TGTGCCACCAGTGATACCCGGACAGGGAGCAATGGCTACACCTTC.